These 11 T cell receptor beta chains came from one sample sequenced in a study of T cell changes during pregnancy in multiple sclerosis. Sequencing used immunoSEQ multiplex PCR; TCRdb keeps in-frame clones, though not all of them. The table has 50,000 or so clones, 80% to 95% seen once. This material consisted of CD4+ T cells from peripheral blood mononuclear cells, taken in the second trimester of pregnancy. These receptor sequences come from a female donor with multiple sclerosis, enrolled in a pregnancy study.

The genes are TRBV6-5 and TRBJ2-3; 7 bases align to TRBD2. V trimming: 7 bases; J trimming: 5 bases; junction bases outside the gene matches: 6. The CDR3 sequence is 13 residues long. Germline V gene lookup returns CDR1 MNHEY and CDR2 SVGAGI. DNA for the CDR3: TGTGCCAGCAACGCCCGCGGGGGAGATACGCAGTATTTT. Encoded protein: CASNARGGDTQYF.

This chain links TRBV5-6 with TRBJ2-1, with D perhaps matching TRBD1 (5 bases). CDR1 and CDR2 (germline): SGHDT, YYEEEE. V was trimmed by 0 bases and J by 10 bases, leaving 11 bases between them. This CDR3 region has 13 residues. The CDR3 is CASSLGLPGEQFF. The CDR3 DNA sequence: TGTGCCAGCAGCTTGGGACTGCCAGGGGAGCAGTTCTTC.

This clone was recorded once. The J gene is TRBJ1-5, the V gene TRBV15, with D possibly matching TRBD1 (6 bases). With 1 base removed from V and 0 bases from J, the gap between germline ends came to 10 bases. The CDR3 covers 16 residues. Germline CDR1 is LNHNV and CDR2 is YYDKDF (reference sequence). In DNA form, the CDR3 reads TGTGCCACCAGCAGAGCAGGGGTTGGTAGCAATCAGCCCCAGCATTTT. Encoded protein: CATSRAGVGSNQPQHF.

On this clone: At one end the junction does not follow the germline gene, possibly because of a read error. The CDR3 reads CASSVGGVSFEQYF. DNA for the CDR3: TGTGCCAGCAGCGTAGGGGGGGTATCCTTCGAGCAGTACTTC. V and J are TRBV9 and TRBJ2-7, with TRBD2 as a possible D gene (6 bases). The CDR3 loop spans 14 amino acids. Germline CDR1 reads SGDLS; CDR2 reads YYNGEE.

V and J are TRBV11-2 and TRBJ2-5; 11 nucleotides agree with TRBD2. CDR3 length equals 16 residues. Per the germline V gene, CDR1 is SGHAT and CDR2 is FQNNGV. The junction had 6 bases not matched to a gene; V was cut back by 1 base and J by 5 bases. This chain's CDR3 is CASSLVVAGGLETQYF. Here the CDR3 DNA reads TGTGCCAGCAGCTTAGTGGTAGCGGGGGGGCTTGAGACCCAGTACTTC.

The chain recombines TRBV14 with TRBJ2-3, with D uncertain. Trimming stripped 5 bases from V and 2 bases from J, with 17 bases between. Germline V gene lookup returns CDR1 SGHDN and CDR2 FVKESK. There are 16 residues in the CDR3. CDR3: CASSADKSAVTDTQYF. CDR3 bases: TGTGCCAGCAGCGCCGATAAGAGCGCAGTCACAGATACGCAGTATTTT. The entire variable domain, with the rest obtained from reference TRBV14 and TRBJ2-3, is as follows: EAGVTQFPSHSVIEKGQTVTLRCDPISGHDNLYWYRRVMGKEIKFLLHFVKESKQDESGMPNNRFLAERTGGTYSTLKVQPAELEDSGVYFCASSADKSAVTDTQYFGPGTRLTVL.

This clone has more than one count but fewer than ten. V gene TRBV5-1 combines with J gene TRBJ1-1, with 7 bases aligning to TRBD1. The V gene end was trimmed by 4 bases and the J gene end by 6 bases; junction bases not matched to a gene: 12. The CDR3 spans 15 residues. From germline, CDR1 is SGHRS and CDR2 YFSETQ. In DNA form, the CDR3 reads TGCGCCAGCAGCCTCCCAACAGGGGAGTTCTCTGAAGCTTTCTTT. Translated, it gives CASSLPTGEFSEAFF.

CDR3 nucleotides: TGTGCCAGCAGCCCACCGGGACAGGGGTATGAAAAACTGTTTTTT. As protein: CASSPPGQGYEKLFF. The chain links TRBV5-5 to TRBJ1-4; 10 nucleotides line up with TRBD1. J was trimmed by 6 bases and V by 4 bases; bases with no gene match: 6. In germline, CDR1 is SGHKS, CDR2 YYEKEE (reference sequence). This CDR3 comprises 15 residues.

The chain employs TRBV6-1 and TRBJ1-5; 11 bases are shared with TRBD1. V trimming: 6 bases; J trimming: 1 base; junction bases outside the gene matches: 2. Germline values: CDR1 MNHNS, CDR2 SASEGT. The CDR3 totals 15 residues. CDR3 region: CASRRDRGSNQPQHF. The CDR3 coding sequence is TGTGCCAGCAGAAGGGACAGGGGGAGCAATCAGCCCCAGCATTTT.

The chain has TRBV27 and TRBJ1-3; perhaps TRBD1 as D (5 bases). Germline lookup yields CDR1 MNHEY and CDR2 SMNVEV (reference sequence). Trimming took 2 bases from V and 0 from J, leaving 8 bases between them. The CDR3 length is 15 residues. The CDR3 region has the DNA TGTGCCAGCAGTTTACAGGGTTTCTCTGGAAACACCATATATTTT. Protein sequence: CASSLQGFSGNTIYF.

This clone came up once. J is TRBJ2-3 and V is TRBV5-6; maybe TRBD2 (6 bases). V lost 0 bases to trimming and J lost 7 bases, with 12 bases between them. Germline CDR1 SGHDT, CDR2 YYEEEE. This CDR3 has 14 residues. This CDR3 is CASSLGAAGHTQYF. In DNA form, the CDR3 reads TGTGCCAGCAGCTTGGGGGCGGCGGGGCATACGCAGTATTTT.